This TCR beta chain appears in the sequencing data of a study of CD8+ T cells in alopecia areata. Germline CDR1 is SGHTA and CDR2 is FQGTGA. V was cut by 11 bases and J by 3 bases, with 15 bases left in between. The length of the CDR3 is 13 residues. RNA, once extracted, was reverse transcribed into cDNA for use as the sequencing template. Clones were read by immunoSEQ multiplex PCR, and TCRdb kept only the in-frame ones, dropping some. The sample has 200,000 to 250,000 clones, 35% to 40% seen once. As for treatment: oral pan-JAK inhibitor, 5-10 mg twice daily. V and J are TRBV7-3 and TRBJ2-3; maybe TRBD1 (6 bases). This receptor was obtained from a human donor with alopecia areata. The sample was CD4+ T cells sorted from blood, taken between weeks 30 and 35, from a patient treated with tofacitinib. CDR3 DNA sequence: TGTGCCGGGGGCCGCGGAGGTACAGATACGCAGTATTTT. It translates to CAGGRGGTDTQYF.